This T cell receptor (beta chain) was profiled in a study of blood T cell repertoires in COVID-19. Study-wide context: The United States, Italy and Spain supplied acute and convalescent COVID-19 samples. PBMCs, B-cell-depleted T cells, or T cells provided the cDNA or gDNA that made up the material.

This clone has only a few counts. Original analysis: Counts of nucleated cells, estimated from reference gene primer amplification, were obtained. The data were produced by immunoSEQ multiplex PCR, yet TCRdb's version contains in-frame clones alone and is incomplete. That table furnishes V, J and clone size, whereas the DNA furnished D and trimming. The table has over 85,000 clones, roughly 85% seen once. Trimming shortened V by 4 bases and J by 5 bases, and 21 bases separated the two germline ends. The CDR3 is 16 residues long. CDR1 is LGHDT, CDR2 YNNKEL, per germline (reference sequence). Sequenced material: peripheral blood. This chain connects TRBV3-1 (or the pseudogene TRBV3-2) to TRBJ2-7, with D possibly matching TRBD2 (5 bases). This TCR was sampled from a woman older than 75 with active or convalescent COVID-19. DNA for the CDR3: TGTGCCAGCAGCCCCCATCCGGGCGGTTACGGGAACGAGCAGTACTTC. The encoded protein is CASSPHPGGYGNEQYF.